This TCR beta chain originates from a study of T-cell reconstitution after alpha-beta-depleted transplantation in children. Findings and limits, study-wide: Approximately two months post-transplant, alpha-beta T cells reportedly originated from several hundred expanded graft clones.

Unique molecular identifiers featured in how the TCRbeta library was prepared. TCRdb ran MiXCR on the PCR reads and lists one entry per CDR3 protein. The sample has approximately 500,000 distinct CDR3 sequences; over 25% are singletons. Germline V gene data show CDR1 as SQVTM and CDR2 as ANQGSEA. V shed 7 bases and J shed 0 bases, with 11 bases lying between them. The CDR3 has 13 residues. A word on this clonotype: Its antigen is not known.

The sample was PBMCs, taken before TCRalphabeta/CD19-depleted stem cell transplant. The chain carries TRBV29-1 and TRBJ2-3; D remains ambiguous. The TCR sequence derives from a boy under two years old with Wiskott-Aldrich syndrome, due to receive a stem cell transplant. The CDR3 loop is CSAATMSTDTQYF. The CDR3 bases are TGCAGCGCCGCGACAATGAGCACAGATACGCAGTATTTT.